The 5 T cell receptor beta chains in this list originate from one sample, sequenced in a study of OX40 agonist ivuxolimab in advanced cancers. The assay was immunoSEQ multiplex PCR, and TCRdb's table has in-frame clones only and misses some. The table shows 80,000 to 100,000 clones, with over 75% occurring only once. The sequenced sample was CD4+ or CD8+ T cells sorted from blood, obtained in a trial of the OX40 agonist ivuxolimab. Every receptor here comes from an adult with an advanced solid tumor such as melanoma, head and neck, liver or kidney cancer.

As DNA, the CDR3 is TGTGCCAGCTCACGCGAAGACAATGAGCAGTTCTTC. Translating gives CASSREDNEQFF. J is TRBJ2-1 and V is TRBV18, with D hard to call. CDR1 and CDR2 from the germline V gene are KGHSH and LQKENI. CDR3 length: 12 amino acids. Deletions cut 4 bases from V and 5 bases from J, with 6 bases between.

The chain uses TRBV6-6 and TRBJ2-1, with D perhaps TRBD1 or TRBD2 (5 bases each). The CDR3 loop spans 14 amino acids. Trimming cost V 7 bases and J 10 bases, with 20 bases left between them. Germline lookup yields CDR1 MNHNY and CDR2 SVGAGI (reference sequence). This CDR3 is CASTSKMGVGEQFF. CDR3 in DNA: TGTGCCAGCACGAGCAAAATGGGGGTAGGGGAGCAGTTCTTC.

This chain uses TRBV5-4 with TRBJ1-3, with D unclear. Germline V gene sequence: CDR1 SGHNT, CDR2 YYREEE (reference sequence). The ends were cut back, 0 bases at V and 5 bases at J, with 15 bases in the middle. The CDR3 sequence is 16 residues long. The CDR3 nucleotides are TGTGCCAGCAGCTTGGGGGCGGCTGCGGGGAGAAACACCATATATTTT. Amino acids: CASSLGAAAGRNTIYF.

The CDR3 protein is CASSDPGLSYNEQFF. The DNA for the CDR3 is TGTGCCAGCAGTGACCCGGGCCTCTCCTACAATGAGCAGTTCTTC. This chain uses TRBV25-1 with TRBJ2-1; D unclear. Per germline, CDR1 MGHDK and CDR2 SYGVNS. Deletions cut 3 bases from V and 0 bases from J, with 9 bases between. The CDR3 extends over 15 amino acids.

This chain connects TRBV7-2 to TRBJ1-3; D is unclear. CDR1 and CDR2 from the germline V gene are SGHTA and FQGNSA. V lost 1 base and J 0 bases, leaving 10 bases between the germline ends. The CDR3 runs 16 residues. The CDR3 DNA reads TGTGCCAGCAGCTTAGAAGGCCGGAACTCTGGAAACACCATATATTTT. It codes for CASSLEGRNSGNTIYF.